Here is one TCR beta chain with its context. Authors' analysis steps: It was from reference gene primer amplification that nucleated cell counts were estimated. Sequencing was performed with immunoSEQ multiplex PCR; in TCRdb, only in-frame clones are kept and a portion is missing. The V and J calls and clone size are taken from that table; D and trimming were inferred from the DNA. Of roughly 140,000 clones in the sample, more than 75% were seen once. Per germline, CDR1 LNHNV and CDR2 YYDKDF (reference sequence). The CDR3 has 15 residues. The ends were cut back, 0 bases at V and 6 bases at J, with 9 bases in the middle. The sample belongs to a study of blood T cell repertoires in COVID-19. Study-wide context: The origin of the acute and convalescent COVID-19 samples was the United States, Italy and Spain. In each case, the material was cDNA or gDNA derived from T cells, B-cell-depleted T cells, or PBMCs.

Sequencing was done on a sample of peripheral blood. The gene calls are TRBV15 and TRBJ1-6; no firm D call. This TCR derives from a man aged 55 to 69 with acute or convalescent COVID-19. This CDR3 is CATSRDRGLNSPLHF. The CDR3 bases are TGTGCCACCAGCAGAGATAGAGGGCTTAATTCACCCCTCCACTTT.